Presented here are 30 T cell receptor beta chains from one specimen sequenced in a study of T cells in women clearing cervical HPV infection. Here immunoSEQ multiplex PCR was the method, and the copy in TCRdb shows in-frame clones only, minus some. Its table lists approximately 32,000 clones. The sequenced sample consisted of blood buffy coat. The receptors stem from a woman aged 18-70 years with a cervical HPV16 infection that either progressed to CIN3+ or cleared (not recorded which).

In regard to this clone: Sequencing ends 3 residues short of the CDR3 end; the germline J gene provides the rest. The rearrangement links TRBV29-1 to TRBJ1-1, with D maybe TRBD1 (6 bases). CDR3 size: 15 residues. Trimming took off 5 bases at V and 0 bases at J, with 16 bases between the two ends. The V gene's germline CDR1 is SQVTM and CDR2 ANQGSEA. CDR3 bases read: TGCAGCGTTCAGTTTCAGGGGACCATGAACACTGAA. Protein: CSVQFQGTMNTE. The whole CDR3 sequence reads CSVQFQGTMNTEAFF.

The covered CDR3 bases are TGTGCCAGCAGCTGGATACAGGGCAATCAGCCC. It translates to CASSWIQGNQP. The whole CDR3 region reads CASSWIQGNQPQHF. The V and J genes are TRBV7-9 and TRBJ1-5, with TRBD1 as a possible D gene (5 bases). The read gets to within 3 residues of the CDR3 end, and the germline J gene fills in the rest. The CDR3 covers 14 residues. CDR1 SEHNR and CDR2 FQNEAQ come from the germline V gene (reference sequence). The V and J ends lost 4 bases and 2 bases respectively, with 9 bases between them.

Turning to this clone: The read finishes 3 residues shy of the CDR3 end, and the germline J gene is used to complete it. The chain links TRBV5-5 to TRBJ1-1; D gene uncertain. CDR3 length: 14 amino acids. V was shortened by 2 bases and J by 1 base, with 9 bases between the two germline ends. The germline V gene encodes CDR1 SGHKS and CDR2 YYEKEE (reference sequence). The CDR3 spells CASSFSAGNTEAFF. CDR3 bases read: TGTGCCAGCAGCTTTTCAGCAGGGAACACTGAA.

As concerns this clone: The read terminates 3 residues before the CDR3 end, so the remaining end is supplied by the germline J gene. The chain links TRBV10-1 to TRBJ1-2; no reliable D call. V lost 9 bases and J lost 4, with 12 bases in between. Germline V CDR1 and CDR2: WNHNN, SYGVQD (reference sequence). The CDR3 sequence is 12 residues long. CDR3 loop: CARNQCSYGYTF. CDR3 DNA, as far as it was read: TGCGCCAGAAATCAGTGCAGCTATGGC.

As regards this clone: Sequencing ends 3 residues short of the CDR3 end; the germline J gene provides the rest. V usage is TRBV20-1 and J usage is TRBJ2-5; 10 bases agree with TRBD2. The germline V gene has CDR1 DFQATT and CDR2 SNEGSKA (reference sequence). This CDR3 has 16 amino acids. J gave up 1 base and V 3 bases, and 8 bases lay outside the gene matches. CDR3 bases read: TGCAGTGCTAGTGATCTAGCGGGGGCCTCCCAAGAGACC. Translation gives CSASDLAGASQET. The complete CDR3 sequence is CSASDLAGASQETQYF.

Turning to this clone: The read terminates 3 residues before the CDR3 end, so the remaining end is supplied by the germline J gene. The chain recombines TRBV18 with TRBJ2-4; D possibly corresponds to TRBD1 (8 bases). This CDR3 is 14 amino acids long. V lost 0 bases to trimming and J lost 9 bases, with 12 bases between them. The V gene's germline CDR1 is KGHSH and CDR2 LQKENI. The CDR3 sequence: CASSPPTGEGIQYF. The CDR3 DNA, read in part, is TGTGCCAGCTCACCACCGACAGGGGAGGGCATT.

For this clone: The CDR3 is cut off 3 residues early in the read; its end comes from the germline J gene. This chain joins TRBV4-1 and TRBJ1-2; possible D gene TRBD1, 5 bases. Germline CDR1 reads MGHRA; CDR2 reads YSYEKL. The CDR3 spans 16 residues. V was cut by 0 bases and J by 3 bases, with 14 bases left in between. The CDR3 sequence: CASSQDRSGTYYGYTF. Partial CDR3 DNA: TGCGCCAGCAGCCAAGACCGGAGCGGGACCTACTATGGC.

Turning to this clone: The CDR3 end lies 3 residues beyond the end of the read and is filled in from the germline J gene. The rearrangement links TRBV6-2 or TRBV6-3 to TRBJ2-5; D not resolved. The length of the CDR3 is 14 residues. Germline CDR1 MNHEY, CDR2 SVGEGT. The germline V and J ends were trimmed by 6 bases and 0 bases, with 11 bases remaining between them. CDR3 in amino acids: CASSLNLYQETQYF. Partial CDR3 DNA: TGTGCCAGCAGCTTAAATTTGTACCAAGAGACC.

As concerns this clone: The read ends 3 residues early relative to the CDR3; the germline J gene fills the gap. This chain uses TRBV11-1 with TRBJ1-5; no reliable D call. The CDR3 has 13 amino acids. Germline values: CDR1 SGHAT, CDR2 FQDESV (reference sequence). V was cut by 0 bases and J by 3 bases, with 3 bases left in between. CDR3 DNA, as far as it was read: TGTGCCAGCAGCTTAGCCCACAATCAGCCC. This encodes CASSLAHNQP. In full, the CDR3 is CASSLAHNQPQHF.

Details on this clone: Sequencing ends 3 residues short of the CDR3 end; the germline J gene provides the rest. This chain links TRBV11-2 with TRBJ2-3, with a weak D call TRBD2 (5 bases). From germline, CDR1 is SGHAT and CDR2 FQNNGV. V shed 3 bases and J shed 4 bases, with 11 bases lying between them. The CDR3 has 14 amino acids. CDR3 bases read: TGTGCCAGCAGCTTTCGACGGGGTGCAGATACG. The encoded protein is CASSFRRGADT. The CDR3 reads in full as CASSFRRGADTQYF.

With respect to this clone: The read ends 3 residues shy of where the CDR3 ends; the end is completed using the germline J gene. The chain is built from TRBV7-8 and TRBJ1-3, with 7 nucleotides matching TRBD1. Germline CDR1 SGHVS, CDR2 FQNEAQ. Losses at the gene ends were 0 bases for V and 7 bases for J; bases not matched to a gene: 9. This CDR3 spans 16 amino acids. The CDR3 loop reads CASSLANRGTWNTIYF. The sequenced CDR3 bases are TGTGCCAGCAGCTTAGCGAACAGGGGTACGTGGAACACC. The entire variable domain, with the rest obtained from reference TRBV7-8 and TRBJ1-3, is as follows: GAGVSQSPRYKVAKRGQDVALRCDPISGHVSLFWYQQALGQGPEFLTYFQNEAQLDKSGLPSDRFFAERPEGSVSTLKIQRTQQEDSAVYLCASSLANRGTWNTIYFGEGSWLTVV.

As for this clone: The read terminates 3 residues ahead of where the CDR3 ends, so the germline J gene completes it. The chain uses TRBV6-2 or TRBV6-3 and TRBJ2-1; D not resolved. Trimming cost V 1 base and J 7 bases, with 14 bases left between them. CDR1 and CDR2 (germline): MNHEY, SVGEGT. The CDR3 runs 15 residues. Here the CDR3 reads CASSYFPTDRNEQFF. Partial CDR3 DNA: TGTGCCAGCAGTTACTTCCCTACAGATAGGAATGAG.

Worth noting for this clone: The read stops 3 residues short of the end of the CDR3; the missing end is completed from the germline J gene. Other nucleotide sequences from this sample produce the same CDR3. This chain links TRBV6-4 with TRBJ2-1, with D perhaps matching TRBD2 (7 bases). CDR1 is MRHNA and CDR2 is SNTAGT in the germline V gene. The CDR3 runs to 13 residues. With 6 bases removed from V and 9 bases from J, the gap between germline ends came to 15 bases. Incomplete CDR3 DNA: TGTGCCAGCAGCGAAATTAGGGGGGGTGAG. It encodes CASSEIRGGE. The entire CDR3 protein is CASSEIRGGEQFF.

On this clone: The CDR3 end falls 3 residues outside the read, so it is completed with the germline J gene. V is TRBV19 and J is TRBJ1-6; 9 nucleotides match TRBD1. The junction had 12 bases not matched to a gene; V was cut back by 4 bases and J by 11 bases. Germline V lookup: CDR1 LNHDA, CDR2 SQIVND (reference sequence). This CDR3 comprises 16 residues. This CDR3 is CASSTSRGTGPAPLHF. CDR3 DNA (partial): TGTGCCAGTAGTACCTCGAGGGGGACAGGGCCAGCACCC.

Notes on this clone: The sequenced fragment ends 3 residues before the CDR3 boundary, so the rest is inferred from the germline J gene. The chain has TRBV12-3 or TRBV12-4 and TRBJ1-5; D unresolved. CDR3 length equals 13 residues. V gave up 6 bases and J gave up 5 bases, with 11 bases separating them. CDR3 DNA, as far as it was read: TGTGCCAGCAGCATAGGGTACCATCAGCCC. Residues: CASSIGYHQP. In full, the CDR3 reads CASSIGYHQPQHF.

CDR3 in amino acids: CASTSPGQGNEQYF. CDR3 DNA (partial): TGTGCCAGCACCTCCCCGGGACAGGGCAACGAG. The chain carries TRBV12-3 or TRBV12-4 and TRBJ2-7; the match to TRBD1 covers 9 bases. The read halts 3 residues ahead of the CDR3 end, with the missing end drawn from the germline J gene. This CDR3 has 14 amino acids. Germline trimming cut 7 bases from V and 5 bases from J; bases unmatched to any gene: 9.

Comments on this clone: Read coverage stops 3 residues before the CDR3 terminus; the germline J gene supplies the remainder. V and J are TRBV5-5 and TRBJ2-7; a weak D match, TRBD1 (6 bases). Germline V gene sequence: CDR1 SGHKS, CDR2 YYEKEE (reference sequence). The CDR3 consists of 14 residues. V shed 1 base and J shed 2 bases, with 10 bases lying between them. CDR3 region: CASSLTGSTYEQYF. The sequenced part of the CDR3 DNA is TGTGCCAGCAGCTTGACAGGGAGTACCTACGAG.

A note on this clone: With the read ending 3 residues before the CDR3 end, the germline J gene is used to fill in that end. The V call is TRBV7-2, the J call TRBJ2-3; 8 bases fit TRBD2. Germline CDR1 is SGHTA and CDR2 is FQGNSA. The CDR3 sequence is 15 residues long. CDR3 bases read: TGTGCCAGCAGCTTAGTAGAGCGGGGGCGGGGGGCG. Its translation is CASSLVERGRGA. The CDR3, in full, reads CASSLVERGRGAQYF.

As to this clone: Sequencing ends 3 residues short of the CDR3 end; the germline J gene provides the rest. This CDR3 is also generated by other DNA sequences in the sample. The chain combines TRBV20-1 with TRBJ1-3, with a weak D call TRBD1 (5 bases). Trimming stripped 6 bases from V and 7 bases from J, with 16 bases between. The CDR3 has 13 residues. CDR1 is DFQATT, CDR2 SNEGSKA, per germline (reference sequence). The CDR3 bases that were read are TGCAGTGCAACGGGGGACCGCTGGAACACC. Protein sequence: CSATGDRWNT. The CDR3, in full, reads CSATGDRWNTIYF.

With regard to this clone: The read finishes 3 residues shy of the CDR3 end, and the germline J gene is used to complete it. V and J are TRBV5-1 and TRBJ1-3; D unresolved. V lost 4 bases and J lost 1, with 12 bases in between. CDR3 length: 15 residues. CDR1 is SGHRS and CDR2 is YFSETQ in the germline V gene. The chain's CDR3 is CASSQQNPSGNTIYF. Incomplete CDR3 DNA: TGCGCCAGCAGCCAACAGAATCCATCTGGAAACACC.

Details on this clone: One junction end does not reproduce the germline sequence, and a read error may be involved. CDR3 residues: CASSPFTSGGADTQYF. CDR3 bases read: TGCGCCAGCAGCCCCTTCACGAGCGGGGGAGCAGATACG. The rearrangement joins TRBV4-2 to TRBJ2-3; 8 bases line up with TRBD2. The read terminates 3 residues ahead of where the CDR3 ends, so the germline J gene completes it. CDR1 is LGHNA and CDR2 is YNFKEQ in the germline V gene. This CDR3 contains 16 residues.

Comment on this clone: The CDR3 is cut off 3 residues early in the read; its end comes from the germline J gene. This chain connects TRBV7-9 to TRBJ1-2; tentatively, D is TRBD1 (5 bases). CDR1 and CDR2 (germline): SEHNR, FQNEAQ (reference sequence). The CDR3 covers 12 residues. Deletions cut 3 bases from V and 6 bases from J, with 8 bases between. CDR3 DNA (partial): TGTGCCAGCAGCTTTGAGGGGAATGGC. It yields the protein CASSFEGNG. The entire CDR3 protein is CASSFEGNGYTF.

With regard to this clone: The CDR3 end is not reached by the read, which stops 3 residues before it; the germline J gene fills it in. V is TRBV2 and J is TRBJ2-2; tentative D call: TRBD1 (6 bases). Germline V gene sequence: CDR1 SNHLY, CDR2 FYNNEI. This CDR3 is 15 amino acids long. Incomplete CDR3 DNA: TGTGCCAGCAGTGTCGGACAGACCGGGGCCAACGTG. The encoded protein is CASSVGQTGANV. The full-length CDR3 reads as CASSVGQTGANVLFF.

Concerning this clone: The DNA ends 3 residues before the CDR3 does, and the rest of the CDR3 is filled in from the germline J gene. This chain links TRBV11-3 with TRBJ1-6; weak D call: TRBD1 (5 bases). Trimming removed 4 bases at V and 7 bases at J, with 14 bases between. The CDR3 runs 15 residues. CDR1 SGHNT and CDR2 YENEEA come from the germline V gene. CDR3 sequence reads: CASSSGAGKNSPLHF. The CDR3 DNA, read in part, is TGTGCCAGCAGCTCTGGGGCGGGGAAAAATTCACCC.

CDR3 DNA (partial): TGTGCCAGCAGCTGGAAGTACGGGGAAGCCTACGAG. Its protein product is CASSWKYGEAYE. The full CDR3 protein is CASSWKYGEAYEAFF. This chain links TRBV7-2 with TRBJ1-1; D gene unclear. The sequenced fragment ends 3 residues before the CDR3 boundary, so the rest is inferred from the germline J gene. This CDR3 comprises 15 residues. Germline V lookup: CDR1 SGHTA, CDR2 FQGNSA. The full variable domain, its missing parts supplied by reference TRBV7-2 and TRBJ1-1, is GAGVSQSPSNKVTEKGKDVELRCDPISGHTALYWYRQSLGQGLEFLIYFQGNSAPDKSGLPSDRFSAERTGGSVSTLTIQRTQQEDSAVYLCASSWKYGEAYEAFFGQGTRLTVV.

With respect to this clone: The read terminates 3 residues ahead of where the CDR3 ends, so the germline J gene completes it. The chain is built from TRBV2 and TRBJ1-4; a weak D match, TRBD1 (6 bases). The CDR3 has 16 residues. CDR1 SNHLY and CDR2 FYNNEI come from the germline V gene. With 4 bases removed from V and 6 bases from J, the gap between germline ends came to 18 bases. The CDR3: CASSGADSSFDEKLFF. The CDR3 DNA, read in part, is TGTGCCAGCAGTGGGGCGGACAGCTCCTTTGATGAAAAA.

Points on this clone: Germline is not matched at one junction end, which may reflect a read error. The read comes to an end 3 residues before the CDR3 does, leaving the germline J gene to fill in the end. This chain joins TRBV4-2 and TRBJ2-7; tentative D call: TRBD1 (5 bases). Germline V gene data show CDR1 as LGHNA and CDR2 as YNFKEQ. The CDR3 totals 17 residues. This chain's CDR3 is CASSQDPRGHYSYEQYF. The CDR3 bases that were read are TGCGCCAGCAGCCAAGATCCTAGAGGACACTACTCCTACGAG.

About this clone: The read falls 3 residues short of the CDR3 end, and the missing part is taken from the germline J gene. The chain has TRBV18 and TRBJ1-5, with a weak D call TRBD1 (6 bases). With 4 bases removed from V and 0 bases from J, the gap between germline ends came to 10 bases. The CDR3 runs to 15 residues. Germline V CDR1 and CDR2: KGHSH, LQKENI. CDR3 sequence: CASSRSGVSNQPQHF. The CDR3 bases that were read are TGTGCCAGCTCACGGTCAGGGGTTAGCAATCAGCCC.

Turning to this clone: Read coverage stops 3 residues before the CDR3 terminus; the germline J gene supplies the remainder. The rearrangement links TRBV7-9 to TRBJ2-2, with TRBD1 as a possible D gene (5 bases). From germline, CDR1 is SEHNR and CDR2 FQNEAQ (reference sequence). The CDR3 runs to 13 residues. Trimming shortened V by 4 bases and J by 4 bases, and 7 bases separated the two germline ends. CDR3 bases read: TGTGCCAGCAGCTGGGGCCTCACCGGGGAG. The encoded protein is CASSWGLTGE. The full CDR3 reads CASSWGLTGELFF.

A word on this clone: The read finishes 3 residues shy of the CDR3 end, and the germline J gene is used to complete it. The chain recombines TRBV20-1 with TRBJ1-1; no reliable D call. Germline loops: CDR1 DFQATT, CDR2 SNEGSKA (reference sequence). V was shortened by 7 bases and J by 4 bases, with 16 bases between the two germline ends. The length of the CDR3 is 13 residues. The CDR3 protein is CSVSEASATEAFF. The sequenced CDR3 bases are TGCAGTGTCAGCGAGGCGTCGGCCACTGAA.